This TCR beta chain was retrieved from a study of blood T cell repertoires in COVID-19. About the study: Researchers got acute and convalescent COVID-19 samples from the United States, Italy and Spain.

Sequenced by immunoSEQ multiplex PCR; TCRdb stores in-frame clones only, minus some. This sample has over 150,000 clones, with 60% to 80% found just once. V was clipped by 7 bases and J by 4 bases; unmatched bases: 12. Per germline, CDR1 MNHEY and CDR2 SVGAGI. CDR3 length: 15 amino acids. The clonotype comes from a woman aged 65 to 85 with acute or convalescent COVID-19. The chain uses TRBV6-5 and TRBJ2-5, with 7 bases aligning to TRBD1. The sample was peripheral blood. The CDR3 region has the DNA TGTGCCAGCAACTCCATAAACAGGGGAGCAGAGACCCAGTACTTC. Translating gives CASNSINRGAETQYF.